This TCR beta chain was captured in a study of beta chain features in type 1 diabetes. This clone came up a few times. As yet, its antigen is unknown. CDR3 size: 13 residues. Germline CDR1 reads SGHRS; CDR2 reads YFSETQ. Trimming at V came to 2 bases and at J to 4 bases, leaving 3 bases not matched to a gene. Whole-study results and caveats: TCRB CDR3s were moderately but significantly shorter in Type 1 diabetes patients in all four CD4+ subsets. VDJ junctions from patients with type 1 diabetes contained fewer insertions and more deletions.

Expressed TCRB transcripts were sequenced because the entire RNA isolate underwent reverse transcription. The method was immunoSEQ multiplex PCR; TCRdb's version includes in-frame clones alone and lacks a portion of them. The sample has about 330,000 clones, roughly 11% seen once. Without exception, sorted populations had purity beyond 98%. Sequenced input: naive CD4+ T cells from blood. The source of this sequence is a woman aged 30 to 39 in good health. The rearrangement uses TRBV5-1 and TRBJ2-7, with TRBD2 identical over 7 bases. The CDR3 nucleotides are TGCGCCAGCAGCTTAAGCGGGAAGTACGAGCAGTACTTC. Its protein product is CASSLSGKYEQYF.